The 10 T cell receptor beta chains reported below all come from one sample, sequenced in a study of blood T cell repertoires in COVID-19. The table came from immunoSEQ multiplex PCR; TCRdb's copy has only in-frame clones and leaves some out. The top ten hold 1.5% to 2% of the sample, which has fewer than 350,000 clones, under 90% seen once. Sequencing input: PBMCs or T cells enriched from blood (not recorded which). The receptors originated from a woman between 35 and 50 years old who had recovered from COVID-19.

The CDR3 DNA is TGTGCCAGCAGCTTAGAAGGAGGAAGGTCCACTGAAGCTTTCTTT. Translation: CASSLEGGRSTEAFF. This chain joins TRBV7-9 and TRBJ1-1; D gene ambiguous. The V and J ends lost 1 base and 4 bases respectively, with 13 bases between them. The germline CDR1 and CDR2 sequences are SEHNR and FQNEAQ (reference sequence). The CDR3 length is 15 residues.

The V gene is TRBV4-1, the J gene TRBJ1-2; 10 nucleotides line up with TRBD1. The CDR3 is 15 amino acids. With 4 bases clipped from V and 8 bases from J, the junction kept 10 bases outside the gene matches. CDR1 is MGHRA, CDR2 YSYEKL, per germline. The CDR3 is CASSPRDRGWGGYTF. DNA for the CDR3: TGCGCCAGCAGCCCCCGGGACAGGGGTTGGGGGGGCTACACCTTC.

The rearrangement joins TRBV5-1 to TRBJ2-3, with TRBD1 matching over 8 bases. Looked up from germline, CDR1 is SGHRS and CDR2 is YFSETQ. This CDR3 has 14 residues. Trimming at V came to 7 bases and at J to 3 bases, leaving 7 bases not matched to a gene. CDR3 coding DNA: TGCGCCAGCGCGCAGGGGGCCTTAACAGATACGCAGTATTTT. Its translation is CASAQGALTDTQYF.

V is TRBV19 and J is TRBJ2-2; 8 bases align to TRBD1. Germline V gene sequence: CDR1 LNHDA, CDR2 SQIVND (reference sequence). This CDR3 contains 15 residues. V shed 6 bases, J shed 6 bases, and the junction held 9 bases outside the gene matches. CDR3 amino acids: CASRKTGGGSGELFF. The CDR3 DNA is TGTGCCAGTAGAAAAACAGGGGGTGGCTCCGGGGAGCTGTTTTTT.

The count of this clone is one. The rearrangement links TRBV19 to TRBJ2-7, with D possibly being TRBD1 (5 bases). The germline V gene has CDR1 LNHDA and CDR2 SQIVND (reference sequence). Between the trimmed V and J ends, which lost 1 base and 5 bases, there was a span of 15 bases. The CDR3 runs 15 residues. CDR3 coding DNA: TGTGCCAGTAGTATAGGTAAGGGGAATATTCACGAGCAGTACTTC. Its translation: CASSIGKGNIHEQYF.

The V and J genes are TRBV28 and TRBJ1-3; no clear D. CDR3 length: 12 amino acids. CDR1 is MDHEN and CDR2 is SYDVKM in the germline V gene. Trimming shortened V by 5 bases and J by 8 bases, and 10 bases separated the two germline ends. CDR3 sequence (DNA): TGTGCCAGCAGTCTCCCCGGTTACACCATATATTTT. Its translation is CASSLPGYTIYF.

A few counts support this clone. This rearrangement joins TRBV18 to TRBJ1-2; D may be TRBD1 (6 bases). Germline V CDR1 and CDR2: KGHSH, LQKENI. V was cut by 2 bases and J by 4 bases, with 17 bases left in between. There are 16 residues in the CDR3. The CDR3 here is CASSPSRTESSYGYTF. CDR3 DNA: TGTGCCAGCTCACCATCCCGGACAGAATCTTCCTATGGCTACACCTTC.

This clone was observed a handful of times. This chain joins TRBV4-2 and TRBJ2-1; the D gene is possibly TRBD2 (5 bases). Germline loops: CDR1 LGHNA, CDR2 YNFKEQ. V lost 0 bases, J lost 12 bases, and 15 bases lay in between. The length of the CDR3 is 14 residues. Here the CDR3 reads CASSQDLRERAQFF. Here the CDR3 DNA reads TGTGCCAGCAGCCAAGATTTACGGGAACGTGCGCAGTTCTTC.

This clone was seen more than once but under ten times. This chain uses TRBV27 with TRBJ2-1, with TRBD2 as a possible D gene (5 bases). Trimming took 3 bases from V and 7 from J, leaving 13 bases between them. CDR1 is MNHEY and CDR2 is SMNVEV in the germline V gene (reference sequence). There are 14 residues in the CDR3. CDR3 bases: TGTGCCAGCAGTTTGCGGGCGCAAGGGAATGAGCAGTTCTTC. It yields the protein CASSLRAQGNEQFF.

The V gene is TRBV5-4, the J gene TRBJ1-2; D might be TRBD1 (5 bases). With 4 bases removed from V and 0 bases from J, the gap between germline ends came to 13 bases. The CDR3 is made up of 15 amino acids. CDR1 and CDR2 (germline): SGHNT, YYREEE (reference sequence). DNA of the CDR3: TGTGCCAGCAGCATCGACAGAATGCCTAACTATGGCTACACCTTC. It yields the protein CASSIDRMPNYGYTF.